This paragraph reports one T cell receptor beta chain. The antigen remains unidentified. This entry comes from a study of T cell responses to AZD1222 COVID-19 vaccine. Study information: Second-dose groups at about 4 or about 12 weeks were pooled. Whole-study findings and limits: Mostly white British, mostly female donors; authors suggested clonal diversity may be underestimated. Spike as a whole was targeted by vaccine-associated CD4 TCRs, dominant at 160-218 and 743-854.

Germline V CDR1 and CDR2: SGHAT, FQNNGV. Trimming at V came to 4 bases and at J to 5 bases, leaving 2 bases not matched to a gene. The CDR3 is made up of 13 amino acids. Using immunoSEQ multiplex PCR, the repertoire was profiled, and TCRdb retains in-frame clones only, with some absent. The sample includes approximately 180,000 clones, approximately 86% of them seen just once. The source is an adult in good health. The sample here was peripheral blood, taken on day 0 of AZD1222 vaccination. The chain recombines TRBV11-2 with TRBJ2-1; 7 bases match TRBD1. The CDR3 bases are TGTGCCAGCAGCTGGGGACAGAACAATGAGCAGTTCTTC. Translating it yields CASSWGQNNEQFF.